This record covers a single TCR beta chain. The data were taken from a study of T cells after yellow fever vaccination. Overall study: Each low-cell-number fraction was prepared by means of SMART-Seq v4 Ultra Low Input.

CDR1 is ENHRY and CDR2 is SYGVKD in the germline V gene. This CDR3 has 14 amino acids. Trimming pared 3 bases from V and 5 bases from J, leaving 11 bases between. TCRdb re-derived calls from the 5' RACE reads in MiXCR, one entry per CDR3 protein. Among under 600,000 distinct CDR3 sequences listed, about 14% were seen once. The material was PBMCs, obtained on the day of the yellow fever booster vaccination. The TCR comes from a man aged 30 to 39 who received the YFV17D yellow fever vaccine. The chain carries TRBV10-3 and TRBJ2-1, with D unresolved. The CDR3 DNA is TGTGCCATCAGTGAACTTGGACGGGACAATGAGCAGTTCTTC. It translates to CAISELGRDNEQFF.